This TCR beta chain is from a study of T cells in localized non-small cell lung cancer. Study-wide points: Heterogeneity is still possible, as just one tumor region was sequenced. Peak T cell clonality was found in uninvolved adjacent lung, exceeding tumor.

Assay used: immunoSEQ multiplex PCR; TCRdb lists only in-frame clones, some missing. The sample contains some 51,000 clones, 80% to 90% of which appear only once. About this clone: What it recognizes is unknown.

The trim removed 4 bases at V and 2 bases at J, leaving 9 bases unmatched. This CDR3 is 15 amino acids long. The germline CDR1 and CDR2 sequences are SGHDT and YYEEEE. The V and J genes are TRBV5-6 and TRBJ2-7; 7 bases are shared with TRBD1. This material consisted of peripheral blood, taken before any cancer treatment. The source is a woman aged 35 to 69 with stage I lung adenocarcinoma. The CDR3 nucleotides read TGTGCCAGCAGCCTGAGAAGGACAGGTCCCTACGAGCAGTACTTC. Protein product: CASSLRRTGPYEQYF.